Presented here are 3 T cell receptor beta chains from one specimen sequenced in a study of blood T cell repertoires in COVID-19. Sequencing was performed with immunoSEQ multiplex PCR; in TCRdb, only in-frame clones are kept and a portion is missing. Among about 74,000 clones, around nine tenths were seen once, and the ten largest hold approximately 3%. The source material was peripheral blood. The receptors here all came from a man between 65 and 79 years old with active or convalescent COVID-19.

This rearrangement joins TRBV6-5 to TRBJ2-5; maybe TRBD1 (6 bases). The CDR3 has 13 residues. V was clipped by 6 bases and J by 0 bases, with 8 bases between them. Germline V gene sequence: CDR1 MNHEY, CDR2 SVGAGI. CDR3 sequence reads: CASRGDNQETQYF. DNA for the CDR3: TGTGCCAGCAGGGGGGACAACCAAGAGACCCAGTACTTC.

J is TRBJ1-2 and V is TRBV27; maybe TRBD1 (6 bases). The CDR3 sequence is 15 residues long. CDR1 is MNHEY, CDR2 SMNVEV, per germline (reference sequence). V was clipped by 8 bases and J by 0 bases, with 16 bases between them. Here the CDR3 DNA reads TGTGCCAGCCACCCGACAGGACAGCCTAACTATGGCTACACCTTC. Protein: CASHPTGQPNYGYTF.

The V and J genes are TRBV5-1 and TRBJ2-5, with unresolved D. The CDR3 has 14 amino acids. The V and J ends lost 0 bases and 3 bases respectively, with 9 bases between them. CDR1 is SGHRS, CDR2 YFSETQ, per germline. The CDR3 DNA is TGCGCCAGCAGCTTGGGGCCAGGTAAAGAGACCCAGTACTTC. Its protein is CASSLGPGKETQYF.